This T cell receptor (beta chain) was identified during a study of T cell clonality in common variable immunodeficiency. Study-wide results and limits: Shared TCRbeta clones were fewer between CVID subjects than controls. Reportedly, TCR beta sequences from common variable immunodeficiency showed fewer deletions and N-nucleotide insertions. TCRbeta clonality was increased in CVID versus healthy controls.

This clone was observed a few times. Its target is unknown. The CDR3 is cut off 3 residues early in the read; its end comes from the germline J gene. Using immunoSEQ multiplex PCR, the repertoire was profiled, and TCRdb retains in-frame clones only, with some absent. Listed here are about 7,100 clones without any singletons, the top ten holding around 4.7%. Germline assignment: CDR1 KGHSH and CDR2 LQKENI. This CDR3 comprises 15 residues. V lost 5 bases and J lost 7; bases outside the gene matches: 10. Blood came from CVID subjects not ill and not taking immunomodulatory or immunosuppressive medication. Each donor provided 5 to 8 ml of heparinized whole blood.

The sequenced sample was peripheral blood mononuclear cells. The receptor comes from a human donor with common variable immunodeficiency. V gene TRBV18 combines with J gene TRBJ2-1; 8 nucleotides match TRBD2. CDR3 bases read: TGTGCCAGCTCAGATAGCGGGATGTCTGTGAATGAG. Amino acids: CASSDSGMSVNE. The entire CDR3 protein reads CASSDSGMSVNEQFF.